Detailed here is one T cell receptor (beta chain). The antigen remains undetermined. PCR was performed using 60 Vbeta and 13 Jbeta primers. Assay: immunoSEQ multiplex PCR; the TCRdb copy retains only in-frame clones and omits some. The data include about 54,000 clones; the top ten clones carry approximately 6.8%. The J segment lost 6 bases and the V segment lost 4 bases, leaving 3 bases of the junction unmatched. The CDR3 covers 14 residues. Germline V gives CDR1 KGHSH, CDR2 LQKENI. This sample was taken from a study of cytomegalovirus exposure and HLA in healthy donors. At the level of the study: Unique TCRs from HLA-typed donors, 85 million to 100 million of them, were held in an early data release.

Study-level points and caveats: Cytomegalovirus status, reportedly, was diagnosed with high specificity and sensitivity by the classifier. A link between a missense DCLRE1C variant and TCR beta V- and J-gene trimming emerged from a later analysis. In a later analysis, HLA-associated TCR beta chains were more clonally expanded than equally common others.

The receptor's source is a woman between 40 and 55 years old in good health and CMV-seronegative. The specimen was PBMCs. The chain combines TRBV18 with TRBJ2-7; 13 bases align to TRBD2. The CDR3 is CASSLGLAGAEQYF. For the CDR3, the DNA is TGTGCCAGCTCACTCGGACTAGCGGGAGCCGAGCAGTACTTC.